These 15 T cell receptor beta chains originate from one sample sequenced in a study of control samples from healthy donors and cancer patients. Profiled with immunoSEQ multiplex PCR; TCRdb holds only in-frame clones, not every one. The sample holds 90,000 to 110,000 clones, less than 95% seen once. The sequencing input was blood. The receptors shown here come from a human donor in good health. The donor label of this sample is uncertain.

The rearrangement links TRBV7-9 to TRBJ2-2; tentatively, D is TRBD1 or TRBD2 (5 bases each). V lost 11 bases, J lost 6 bases, and 10 bases lay in between. Germline V CDR1 and CDR2: SEHNR, FQNEAQ (reference sequence). This CDR3 has 11 residues. CDR3 coding DNA: TGTGCCCCCGGGACCGCCGGGGAGCTGTTTTTT. Its protein is CAPGTAGELFF. The full variable domain, its missing parts supplied by reference TRBV7-9 and TRBJ2-2, is DTGVSQNPRHKITKRGQNVTFRCDPISEHNRLYWYRQTLGQGPEFLTYFQNEAQLEKSRLLSDRFSAERPKGSFSTLEIQRTEQGDSAMYLCAPGTAGELFFGEGSRLTVL.

This clone was detected once. The CDR3 loop is CASSLASGNGEQYF. As DNA, the CDR3 is TGTGCCAGCAGCTTAGCGTCTGGGAATGGGGAGCAGTACTTC. This chain uses TRBV11-3 with TRBJ2-7, with no clear D. The V and J ends lost 1 base and 7 bases respectively, with 14 bases between them. Per the germline V gene, CDR1 is SGHNT and CDR2 is YENEEA. The CDR3 totals 14 residues.

The V and J genes are TRBV28 and TRBJ1-1; D perhaps matches TRBD1 (6 bases). This CDR3 spans 16 amino acids. Germline values: CDR1 MDHEN, CDR2 SYDVKM. Trimming took 6 bases from V and 5 from J, leaving 22 bases between them. CDR3 DNA sequence: TGTGCCAGCAGGCCAGGGGAGGGAGGAGGTCGTACTGAAGCTTTCTTT. Its translation: CASRPGEGGGRTEAFF. Combining the CDR3 with reference TRBV28 and TRBJ1-1 gives the whole variable domain DVKVTQSSRYLVKRTGEKVFLECVQDMDHENMFWYRQDPGLGLRLIYFSYDVKMKEKGDIPEGYSVSREKKERFSLILESASTNQTSMYLCASRPGEGGGRTEAFFGQGTRLTVV.

CDR3 residues: CASSEARAVEAFF. DNA of the CDR3: TGTGCCAGCAGTGAAGCCCGGGCTGTTGAAGCTTTCTTT. The rearrangement joins TRBV6-1 to TRBJ1-1, with D uncertain. The germline gives CDR1 MNHNS, CDR2 SASEGT. V lost 0 bases and J lost 7, with 9 bases in between. The CDR3 extends over 13 amino acids.

CDR3 nucleotide sequence: TGTGCCAGCAGCAAGGGACAGGCCTACGAGCAGTACTTC. This gives the protein CASSKGQAYEQYF. The chain uses TRBV27 and TRBJ2-7; the match to TRBD1 covers 8 bases. The CDR3 is made up of 13 amino acids. The junction had 3 bases not matched to a gene; V was cut back by 6 bases and J by 2 bases. Germline V lookup: CDR1 MNHEY, CDR2 SMNVEV (reference sequence).

This sequence joins TRBV18 and TRBJ1-1; no clear D. CDR3 size: 14 residues. Germline lookup yields CDR1 KGHSH and CDR2 LQKENI. The V end lost 3 bases, the J end lost 1 base, and 9 bases lay between the germline ends. The CDR3: CASSPITENTEAFF. The CDR3 nucleotides are TGTGCCAGCTCACCGATCACGGAGAACACTGAAGCTTTCTTT. The complete variable domain, with remaining parts taken from reference TRBV18 and TRBJ1-1, reads NAGVMQNPRHLVRRRGQEARLRCSPMKGHSHVYWYRQLPEEGLKFMVYLQKENIIDESGMPKERFSAEFPKEGPSILRIQQVVRGDSAAYFCASSPITENTEAFFGQGTRLTVV.

This CDR3 is CASRKDGTDTQYF. The CDR3 nucleotides read TGTGCCAGCAGGAAGGACGGCACAGATACGCAGTATTTT. The V gene is TRBV6-5, the J gene TRBJ2-3; D is undetermined. Germline CDR1 reads MNHEY; CDR2 reads SVGAGI. The CDR3 loop spans 13 amino acids. V lost 6 bases to trimming and J lost 1 base, with 8 bases between them.

This chain uses TRBV7-8 with TRBJ1-6; D is perhaps TRBD1 (5 bases). Per germline, CDR1 SGHVS and CDR2 FQNEAQ. V dropped 5 bases and J dropped 7 bases, with 12 bases sitting between them. The CDR3 is 14 residues long. The CDR3 DNA sequence: TGTGCCAGCAGCCGAGTGAGGGGCAATTCACCCCTCCACTTT. As protein: CASSRVRGNSPLHF.

The CDR3 sequence: CATGEIEPNGMNTEAFF. The CDR3 nucleotides are TGCGCCACCGGCGAGATAGAGCCGAACGGGATGAACACTGAAGCTTTCTTT. The chain has TRBV10-2 and TRBJ1-1; D remains unclear. V lost 10 bases to trimming and J lost 0 bases, with 24 bases between them. The CDR3 consists of 17 residues. Germline loops: CDR1 WSHSY, CDR2 SAAADI.

The V and J genes are TRBV7-9 and TRBJ2-3, with TRBD2 matching over 9 bases. V was pared by 4 bases and J by 6 bases, with 11 bases of the junction left unmatched. Germline CDR1 reads SEHNR; CDR2 reads FQNEAQ (reference sequence). The CDR3 is 16 residues long. This CDR3 reads CASSWGPGTSKDTQYF. The DNA for the CDR3 is TGTGCCAGCAGCTGGGGACCCGGGACTAGCAAGGATACGCAGTATTTT.

The V gene is TRBV7-9, the J gene TRBJ1-5, with unresolved D. The ends were cut back, 3 bases at V and 1 base at J, with 7 bases in the middle. Germline V gene data show CDR1 as SEHNR and CDR2 as FQNEAQ (reference sequence). The CDR3 runs to 14 residues. CDR3 coding DNA: TGTGCCAGCAGCTTGGCAGAGAGCAATCAGCCCCAGCATTTT. This sequence encodes CASSLAESNQPQHF.

This chain joins TRBV7-9 and TRBJ1-1; the D gene is possibly TRBD1 (6 bases). The germline V and J ends were trimmed by 5 bases and 0 bases, with 22 bases remaining between them. There are 18 residues in the CDR3. Looked up from germline, CDR1 is SEHNR and CDR2 is FQNEAQ (reference sequence). DNA of the CDR3: TGTGCCAGCAGCCACAGCTCGGGACATAAAATGATGAACACTGAAGCTTTCTTT. It yields the protein CASSHSSGHKMMNTEAFF.

This clone has a handful of counts. The chain couples TRBV15 to TRBJ1-5; D is possibly TRBD1 (5 bases). V dropped 6 bases and J dropped 4 bases, with 7 bases sitting between them. CDR3 size: 12 residues. Looked up from germline, CDR1 is LNHNV and CDR2 is YYDKDF (reference sequence). In nucleotides, the CDR3 is TGTGCCACCAGACGGGGGAATCAGCCCCAGCATTTT. It specifies CATRRGNQPQHF. The whole variable domain, remainder taken from reference TRBV15 and TRBJ1-5, is DAMVIQNPRYQVTQFGKPVTLSCSQTLNHNVMYWYQQKSSQAPKLLFHYYDKDFNNEADTPDNFQSRRPNTSFCFLDIRSPGLGDTAMYLCATRRGNQPQHFGDGTRLSIL.

The CDR3 spells CASSVFAGPNTEAFF. The DNA of the CDR3 is TGTGCCAGCAGTGTTTTCGCAGGCCCGAACACTGAAGCTTTCTTT. This chain links TRBV2 with TRBJ1-1, with no clear D. V was trimmed by 4 bases and J by 1 base, leaving 13 bases between them. The CDR3 consists of 15 residues. CDR1 and CDR2 from the germline V gene are SNHLY and FYNNEI.

The CDR3 DNA is TGTGCCAGCAGCTTAACTCCGATGGCGGGGACCAACACCGGGGAGCTGTTTTTT. This sequence encodes CASSLTPMAGTNTGELFF. The chain links TRBV7-3 to TRBJ2-2; tentatively, D is TRBD2 (6 bases). The germline gives CDR1 SGHTA, CDR2 FQGTGA. Deletions cut 0 bases from V and 2 bases from J, with 16 bases between. The CDR3 totals 18 residues. Using reference TRBV7-3 and TRBJ2-2 for the parts outside the CDR3, the full variable domain is GAGVSQTPSNKVTEKGKYVELRCDPISGHTALYWYRQSLGQGPEFLIYFQGTGAADDSGLPNDRFFAVRPEGSVSTLKIQRTERGDSAVYLCASSLTPMAGTNTGELFFGEGSRLTVL.